These 8 T cell receptor beta chains came from one sample sequenced in a study of T cells in Graves' hyperthyroidism and ophthalmopathy. It was RNA transcripts that yielded the amplified TCR beta CDR3 regions. RT-PCR in the first round (using the HTBI primer set) targeted the TCR CDR3. TCRdb redid the calling of the multiplex PCR reads with MiXCR, one entry per CDR3 protein. The table includes about 550,000 distinct CDR3 sequences, less than 25% detected once. Sequenced sample: blood. All receptors come from a man between 18 and 29 years old with Graves' hyperthyroidism.

There are a few counts of this clonotype. A single base separates this from a much larger clone, so it may be a read error. This chain links TRBV10-2 with TRBJ2-7; 11 nucleotides match TRBD1. The CDR3 contains 15 residues. The V and J ends lost 2 bases and 3 bases, in that order; junction bases with no gene match: 3. Per germline, CDR1 WSHSY and CDR2 SAAADI. CDR3 bases: TGCGCCAGCAGTGAGAGGGACAGGGGGTTCTACGAGCAGTACTTC. It specifies CASSERDRGFYEQYF.

This clonotype was picked up many times. This chain uses TRBV28 with TRBJ1-5, with D possibly being TRBD1 (5 bases). Germline V lookup: CDR1 MDHEN, CDR2 SYDVKM. This CDR3 comprises 16 residues. Trimming took 2 bases from V and 0 from J, leaving 11 bases between them. The CDR3 nucleotides are TGTGCCAGCAGTTTAGTGGCGGGGGGTAGCAATCAGCCCCAGCATTTT. As protein: CASSLVAGGSNQPQHF.

This clonotype has a count of ten or more. This sequence joins TRBV4-1 and TRBJ2-2; D ambiguous. Germline CDR1 reads MGHRA; CDR2 reads YSYEKL. V was shortened by 4 bases and J by 2 bases, with 14 bases between the two germline ends. The CDR3 loop spans 16 amino acids. CDR3 nucleotides: TGCGCCAGCAGCCCGAAGGGAAGCCCCAACACCGGGGAGCTGTTTTTT. Protein product: CASSPKGSPNTGELFF.

The genes are TRBV5-1 and TRBJ2-7, with D perhaps given as TRBD1 or TRBD2 (7 bases each). Per the germline V gene, CDR1 is SGHRS and CDR2 is YFSETQ. V was pared by 3 bases and J by 6 bases, with 19 bases between. The CDR3 totals 15 residues. The CDR3 sequence: CASSSRQGGGGEQYF. The CDR3 DNA is TGCGCCAGCAGCTCGAGACAGGGAGGGGGTGGCGAGCAGTACTTC.

This clonotype was seen many times. The rearrangement joins TRBV6-5 to TRBJ1-2; 8 bases line up with TRBD1. J was trimmed by 7 bases and V by 1 base; bases with no gene match: 8. The CDR3 extends over 15 amino acids. Germline-derived CDR1 and CDR2 are MNHEY and SVGAGI. CDR3 protein: CASSYFRGDRRGYTF. CDR3 bases: TGTGCCAGCAGTTACTTTCGCGGGGACAGGCGTGGCTACACCTTC.

A remark on this clonotype: As the CDR3 is not closed by the conserved phenylalanine or tryptophan, this likely results from a read error. It is unclear where the CDR3 begins or ends on the DNA, so no DNA is shown, and the CDR3 is as TCRdb lists it. The chain has TRBV12-3 or TRBV12-4 and TRBJ2-7; the DNA was not compared with TRBD2, the D call given in the table. Counting both end residues, the CDR3 totals 8 amino acids. CDR3 amino acids: CASSLTSG.

The CDR3: CATTVNTEAFF. In DNA form, the CDR3 reads TGTGCCACGACGGTGAACACTGAAGCTTTCTTT. The V gene is TRBV28, the J gene TRBJ1-1; no clear D. CDR1 is MDHEN and CDR2 is SYDVKM in the germline V gene. V lost 10 bases and J 0 bases, leaving 6 bases between the germline ends. The CDR3 runs 11 residues.

This clonotype was seen a few times. This chain links TRBV28 with TRBJ1-5; perhaps TRBD1 as D (6 bases). In germline, CDR1 is MDHEN, CDR2 SYDVKM. The CDR3 length is 15 residues. Trimming removed 6 bases from V and 6 bases from J, with 18 bases in between. Written as DNA, the CDR3 is TGTGCCAGCAGGGGGATGGGGGCTGTAGGTCAGCCCCAGCATTTT. It encodes CASRGMGAVGQPQHF.